This TCR beta chain was observed in a study of T cell responses to AZD1222 COVID-19 vaccine. As to this clone: Germline and junction disagree at one end, which may indicate a read error.

The table came from immunoSEQ multiplex PCR; TCRdb's copy has only in-frame clones and leaves some out. The sample lists about 84,000 clones, around 87% seen once, with about 31% in the top ten. This CDR3 is built from 14 residues. Germline CDR1 SGHRS, CDR2 YFSETQ. The clonotype comes from an adult in good health. The chain links TRBV5-1 to TRBJ1-1; 7 bases are shared with TRBD1. Source: peripheral blood, taken on day 0 of AZD1222 vaccination. CDR3 bases: TGCGCCAGCAGCCATGATATTACGGACAGGAGCCATCGTTTT. Its protein is CASSHDITDRSHRF.